This TCR beta chain is drawn from a study of T cell responses to AZD1222 COVID-19 vaccine. General study results and limits: Spike-specific TCR breadth and depth went up after people got two AZD1222 doses.

There are 14 residues in the CDR3. Losses at the gene ends were 8 bases for V and 4 bases for J; bases not matched to a gene: 10. Germline CDR1 is MDHEN and CDR2 is SYDVKM. With respect to this clone: Its antigen is as yet unknown.

Using immunoSEQ multiplex PCR, the repertoire was profiled, and TCRdb retains in-frame clones only, with some absent. The repertoire holds 100,000 or so clones, more than 85% seen once, with roughly 4.7% in the top ten. The specimen was peripheral blood, collected on day 0 of AZD1222 vaccination. The rearrangement uses TRBV28 and TRBJ1-2, with 7 bases that match TRBD1. This clonotype was sampled from an adult in good health. The CDR3 spells CASLRGGTGYGYTF. In DNA form, the CDR3 reads TGTGCCAGCCTAAGAGGGGGCACGGGCTATGGCTACACCTTC.